This T cell receptor (beta chain) came from a study of T cell repertoires in cytomegalovirus infection. Trimming cost V 5 bases and J 2 bases, with 7 bases left between them. Germline V gene lookup returns CDR1 KGHDR and CDR2 SFDVKD. This CDR3 has 13 amino acids. TCRdb used MiXCR to reprocess the reads, holding one entry per CDR3 protein. The repertoire consists of 250,000 to 300,000 distinct CDR3 sequences, with around 20% occurring once and the leading ten covering approximately 19%. This clonotype was observed a handful of times. Its antigen is as yet unknown. The sequenced sample was cultured PBMCs, obtained from culture after CMV antigen stimulation. This rearrangement joins TRBV24-1 to TRBJ2-3, with D unclear. The TCR sequence derives from a human donor in good health (CMV status not recorded). Some clones in this sample may be carry-over from other donors' samples. The CDR3 nucleotides are TGTGCCACCAGTGTCTCGAACACAGATACGCAGTATTTT. It specifies CATSVSNTDTQYF.